The entry below describes one T cell receptor beta chain. Some clones are missing from TCRdb's copy, which holds only in-frame ones; the method was immunoSEQ multiplex PCR. The table shows 65,000 to 80,000 clones, with 80% to 85% occurring only once. Trimming took 5 bases from V and 0 from J, leaving 13 bases between them. The CDR3 spans 15 residues. Germline CDR1 is KGHSH and CDR2 is LQKENI. The sample originates from a study of OX40 agonist ivuxolimab in advanced cancers. This specimen consisted of CD4+ or CD8+ T cells sorted from blood, obtained in a trial of the OX40 agonist ivuxolimab. The chain recombines TRBV18 with TRBJ1-1; unclear D gene. This clonotype was obtained from an adult with an advanced solid tumor such as melanoma, head and neck, liver or kidney cancer. This chain's CDR3 is CASSFEVSMNTEAFF. Here the CDR3 DNA reads TGTGCCAGCTCATTTGAGGTCAGCATGAACACTGAAGCTTTCTTT.